The source of this T cell receptor beta chain is a study of blood T cell repertoires in COVID-19. Here immunoSEQ multiplex PCR was the method, and the copy in TCRdb shows in-frame clones only, minus some. This sample has roughly 260,000 clones, with roughly four fifths found just once. The junction had 7 bases not matched to a gene; V was cut back by 8 bases and J by 12 bases. Germline-derived CDR1 and CDR2 are LGHDT and YNNKEL (reference sequence). CDR3 length: 11 residues. Cohorts were determined from participant-reported clinical history. Within 2 weeks before study entry, exposed participants met a COVID-19 case.

The clonotype comes from a woman in her forties who had been exposed to COVID-19. This chain joins TRBV3-1 (or the pseudogene TRBV3-2) and TRBJ2-4, with 7 bases aligning to TRBD2. The sample comprised PBMCs or T cells enriched from blood (not recorded which). In DNA form, the CDR3 reads TGTGCCAGCGGGACTACCTCCTATCAGTACTTC. Translated: CASGTTSYQYF.